This T cell receptor (beta chain) was sequenced in a study of CD8 T cells in ankylosing spondylitis. Quantitative 5'-RACE with molecular barcodes produced the TCR beta libraries. TCRdb called the 5' RACE reads again in MiXCR, with one record for every CDR3 protein. The sample shows 150,000 to 200,000 distinct CDR3 sequences, under 15% of them seen only once. Trimming took off 6 bases at V and 1 base at J, with 9 bases between the two ends. The CDR3 is 14 residues long. This clonotype was recorded at least ten times. This sequence joins TRBV12-3 or TRBV12-4 and TRBJ2-2; the D gene is possibly TRBD1 (6 bases). The sample taken for sequencing was blood, either unsorted or a sorted T cell fraction (not recorded which). The sequence derives from a female donor with ankylosing spondylitis or in good health (not recorded which). The CDR3 reads CASRSQGNTGELFF. CDR3 nucleotide sequence: TGTGCCAGCAGATCACAGGGGAACACCGGGGAGCTGTTTTTT.